The entry below describes one TCR beta chain. TCRbeta library construction was performed incorporating unique molecular identifiers. TCRdb processed the PCR reads anew with MiXCR; each CDR3 protein has one entry. The sample includes a few hundred thousand distinct CDR3 sequences, 13% of them seen just once. This sample stems from a study of T-cell reconstitution after alpha-beta-depleted transplantation in children. CDR3 size: 13 residues. V dropped 2 bases and J dropped 7 bases, with 12 bases sitting between them. Germline CDR1 is MNHEY and CDR2 is SVGEGT. Here the sequenced sample was PBMCs, taken from the stem cell graft. The sequence derives from a human donor who donated a stem cell graft to a child with Fanconi anemia. The chain is built from TRBV6-2 or TRBV6-3 and TRBJ2-7; D is possibly TRBD2 (6 bases). The CDR3 spells CASSYGGWEEQYV. The CDR3 nucleotides read TGTGCCAGCAGTTACGGAGGGTGGGAAGAGCAGTACGTC.